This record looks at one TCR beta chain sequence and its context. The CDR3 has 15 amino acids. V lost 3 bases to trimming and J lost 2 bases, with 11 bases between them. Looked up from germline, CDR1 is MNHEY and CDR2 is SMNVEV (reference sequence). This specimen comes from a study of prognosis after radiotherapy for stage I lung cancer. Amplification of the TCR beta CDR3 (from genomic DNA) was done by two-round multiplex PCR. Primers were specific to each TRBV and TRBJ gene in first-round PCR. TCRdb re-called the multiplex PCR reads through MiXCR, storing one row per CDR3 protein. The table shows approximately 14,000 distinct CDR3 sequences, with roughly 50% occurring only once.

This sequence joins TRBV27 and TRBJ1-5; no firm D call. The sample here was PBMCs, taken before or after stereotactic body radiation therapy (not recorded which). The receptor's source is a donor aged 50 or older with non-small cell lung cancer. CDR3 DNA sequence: TGTGCCAGCAGTTTTGATGGTGCTCGCAATCAGCCCCAGCATTTT. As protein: CASSFDGARNQPQHF.